The entry below describes one T cell receptor beta chain. The data were taken from a study of blood T cell repertoires in COVID-19. Measured with immunoSEQ multiplex PCR; TCRdb has only the in-frame clones, and not every one. This table has fewer than 350,000 clones, roughly nine tenths appearing once. Germline CDR1 MNHEY, CDR2 SVGAGI. The V gene end was trimmed by 0 bases and the J gene end by 8 bases; junction bases not matched to a gene: 4. The length of the CDR3 is 14 residues. Sample: peripheral blood. The receptor comes from a woman under 40 with COVID-19, enrolled during active disease. The chain uses TRBV6-5 and TRBJ2-1; 7 bases are a match to TRBD2. In DNA form, the CDR3 reads TGTGCCAGCAGTTACTCCCGGGGGGTCTATGAGCAGTTCTTC. Encoded protein: CASSYSRGVYEQFF.